These T cell receptor beta chains were read from a single sample in a study of cytotoxic CD8 clonotypes in ibrutinib-treated CLL. The assay was immunoSEQ multiplex PCR, and TCRdb's table has in-frame clones only and misses some. Here the sample spans 250,000 to 350,000 clones, around 69% being singletons. The material sequenced was PBMCs, taken at disease progression, from a patient treated with ibrutinib. The receptors shown here come from a human donor with chronic lymphocytic leukemia. CDR3s include the opening cysteine and the closing phenylalanine or tryptophan. Fields, in order: D gene, V gene, clone size, J gene, CDR3 protein, CDR3 DNA. A D gene is named only where the DNA matches it firmly. Part of the rows lack a size; the others show once, few, many or a class for expanded clones.

TRBD2,TRBV5-1,.,TRBJ2-4,CASSPGTSGDIQYF,TGCGCCAGCAGCCCCGGGACTAGCGGGGACATTCAGTACTTC
TRBD1,TRBV19,.,TRBJ1-5,CASSRGTGINNQPQHF,TGTGCCAGTAGTCGAGGGACAGGGATAAACAATCAGCCCCAGCATTTT
.,TRBV2,.,TRBJ1-5,CASSQEISNQPQHF,TGTGCCAGCAGTCAGGAGATTAGCAATCAGCCCCAGCATTTT
.,TRBV5-4,.,TRBJ2-1,CASSVGTVTYNEQFF,TGTGCCAGCAGCGTCGGGACGGTCACCTACAATGAGCAGTTCTTC
TRBD1,TRBV11-3,.,TRBJ1-1,CASSLDPTGTAFF,TGTGCCAGCAGCTTAGACCCGACAGGGACGGCTTTCTTT
TRBD1,TRBV7-6,.,TRBJ2-7,CASSQGQGASYEQYF,TGTGCCAGCAGCCAGGGACAGGGGGCCTCCTACGAGCAGTACTTC
.,TRBV9,.,TRBJ1-5,CASSADSRQPQHF,TGTGCCAGCAGCGCCGACAGCAGACAGCCCCAGCATTTT
TRBD1,TRBV7-2,.,TRBJ2-7,CASSFGSGGSYEQYF,TGTGCCAGCAGCTTCGGCTCAGGGGGCTCCTACGAGCAGTACTTC
.,TRBV4-1,.,TRBJ1-1,CASSQGVLNTEAFF,TGCGCCAGCAGCCAAGGCGTGTTGAACACTGAAGCTTTCTTT
.,TRBV2,.,TRBJ2-7,CASSVQANRIGQYF,TGTGCCAGCAGTGTACAAGCTAACCGAATCGGGCAGTACTTC
.,TRBV28,.,TRBJ2-5,CASSLWGQQETQYF,TGTGCCAGCAGTTTATGGGGGCAACAAGAGACCCAGTACTTC
.,TRBV6-6,.,TRBJ2-1,CASSYSGRDHNEQFF,TGTGCCAGCAGTTACTCTGGGCGGGACCACAATGAGCAGTTCTTC
TRBD2,TRBV6-5,once,TRBJ2-3,CASSPGLAPDTQYF,TGTGCCAGCAGCCCGGGACTAGCTCCAGATACGCAGTATTTT
.,TRBV29-1,.,TRBJ2-7,CSVGTESSYEQYF,TGCAGCGTGGGGACGGAGTCTTCCTACGAGCAGTACTTC
TRBD2,TRBV28,.,TRBJ2-5,CASSFRLAGYQETQYF,TGTGCCAGCAGTTTTAGACTAGCGGGCTACCAAGAGACCCAGTACTTC
TRBD2,TRBV5-1,.,TRBJ2-1,CASSAGLADNEQFF,TGCGCCAGCAGCGCGGGACTAGCGGACAATGAGCAGTTCTTC
TRBD1,TRBV29-1,.,TRBJ2-6,CSVGDRRSGANVLTF,TGCAGCGTAGGGGACAGGCGATCTGGGGCCAACGTCCTGACTTTC
.,TRBV5-6,.,TRBJ1-5,CASSLGPNQPQHF,TGTGCCAGCAGCTTGGGACCCAATCAGCCCCAGCATTTT
TRBD2,TRBV4-1,once,TRBJ2-7,CASSQGLAGNEQYF,TGCGCCAGCAGCCAGGGACTAGCGGGAAATGAGCAGTACTTC
TRBD2,TRBV2,.,TRBJ2-1,CASRALAGGGNEQFF,TGTGCCAGCAGGGCACTAGCGGGAGGAGGAAATGAGCAGTTCTTC
.,TRBV2,.,TRBJ2-6,CAKSGVSGANVLTF,TGTGCCAAGTCCGGGGTTTCCGGGGCCAACGTCCTGACTTTC
.,TRBV19,once,TRBJ2-7,CASSIHPGYEQYF,TGTGCCAGTAGTATTCACCCTGGGTACGAGCAGTACTTC
.,TRBV11-1,.,TRBJ2-2,CASSPRDTGELFF,TGTGCCAGCAGTCCCAGAGACACCGGGGAGCTGTTTTTT
.,TRBV18,.,TRBJ2-2,CASSTPGGDNTGELFF,TGTGCCAGCTCAACCCCTGGAGGGGATAACACCGGGGAGCTGTTTTTT
TRBD1,TRBV11-2,few,TRBJ1-2,CASSLGTGKGGYTF,TGTGCCAGCAGCTTAGGGACAGGGAAAGGGGGCTACACCTTC
TRBD1,TRBV5-6,few,TRBJ1-5,CASSTTGTGGGQPQHF,TGTGCCAGCAGCACAACCGGGACAGGGGGCGGTCAGCCCCAGCATTTT
.,TRBV11-3,.,TRBJ2-3,CASSPAVNTDTQYF,TGTGCCAGCAGCCCGGCCGTTAACACAGATACGCAGTATTTT
TRBD1,TRBV6-1,.,TRBJ1-5,CASSRTGGGNQPQHF,TGTGCCAGTTCCCGGACAGGGGGCGGCAATCAGCCCCAGCATTTT
TRBD2,TRBV27,.,TRBJ2-7,CASSFDKRGGVRYEQYF,TGTGCCAGCAGTTTTGATAAAAGGGGAGGGGTCCGCTACGAGCAGTACTTC
.,TRBV7-9,.,TRBJ1-3,CASSLGQAEGNTIYF,TGTGCCAGCAGCTTAGGACAGGCGGAGGGAAACACCATATATTTT
TRBD2,TRBV27,few,TRBJ2-7,CASSLNPSGSYEQYF,TGTGCCAGCAGTTTAAACCCTAGCGGGAGCTACGAGCAGTACTTC
.,TRBV5-1,few,TRBJ1-1,CASSLLGNTEAFF,TGCGCCAGCAGCTTGTTGGGGAACACTGAAGCTTTCTTT
.,TRBV4-1,.,TRBJ1-5,CASSQVDQGKEPQHF,TGCGCCAGCAGCCAAGTTGATCAGGGCAAGGAGCCCCAGCATTTT
.,TRBV29-1,few,TRBJ1-2,CSVEGTVTNYGYTF,TGCAGCGTTGAAGGGACAGTTACTAACTATGGCTACACCTTC
.,TRBV7-8,.,TRBJ1-1,CASSLGGLNTEAFF,TGTGCCAGCAGCTTAGGGGGTTTGAACACTGAAGCTTTCTTT
.,TRBV12-2,.,TRBJ2-7,CASRLVTGLAETYEQYF,TGTGCAAGTCGCTTAGTGACCGGACTAGCGGAAACCTACGAGCAGTACTTC
TRBD2,TRBV28,.,TRBJ2-7,CASSSHILAGLSRGFPHEQYF,TGTGCCAGCAGTTCCCATATTCTAGCGGGCCTTTCCCGGGGGTTTCCCCACGAGCAGTACTTC
TRBD2,TRBV28,.,TRBJ2-2,CASSFFAAGGTNTGELFF,TGTGCCAGCAGTTTTTTTGCGGCGGGAGGCACGAACACCGGGGAGCTGTTTTTT
.,TRBV5-1,.,TRBJ2-5,CASSLRHGETQYF,TGCGCCAGCAGCTTGAGGCACGGCGAGACCCAGTACTTC
TRBD1,TRBV29-1,.,TRBJ2-7,CSARTGRSYEQYF,TGCAGCGCCCGGACAGGGCGCTCCTACGAGCAGTACTTC
.,TRBV4-1,.,TRBJ1-5,CASSQAAALNQPQHF,TGCGCCAGCAGCCAAGCGGCCGCTTTAAATCAGCCCCAGCATTTT
TRBD1,TRBV9,.,TRBJ2-7,CASSASGGDRYF,TGTGCCAGCAGCGCCTCAGGGGGCGATCGGTACTTC
TRBD2,TRBV6-6,.,TRBJ2-7,CASRTSGRFSYEQYF,TGTGCCAGCAGGACTAGCGGGCGTTTCTCCTACGAGCAGTACTTC
.,TRBV18,.,TRBJ2-1,CASYVSGVTYNEQFF,TGTGCCAGCTATGTCTCGGGTGTCACCTACAATGAGCAGTTCTTC
TRBD1,TRBV5-1,.,TRBJ2-2,CASSPGTGVSGELFF,TGCGCCAGCAGCCCCGGGACAGGGGTTTCCGGGGAGCTGTTTTTT
TRBD1,TRBV5-1,few,TRBJ2-7,CASSIPGTGDEQYF,TGCGCCAGCAGCATCCCCGGGACAGGGGACGAGCAGTACTTC
.,TRBV9,.,TRBJ2-7,CASSATGSPYEQYF,TGTGCCAGCAGCGCTACAGGGTCTCCCTACGAGCAGTACTTC
.,TRBV11-2,once,TRBJ2-7,CASGQRAAREQYF,TGTGCCAGCGGACAACGGGCCGCCCGGGAGCAGTACTTC
.,TRBV28,.,TRBJ2-2,CASSFGSSNTGELFF,TGTGCCAGCAGTTTTGGCAGCTCAAACACCGGGGAGCTGTTTTTT
.,TRBV29-1,once,TRBJ1-1,CSAGRNEAFF,TGCAGCGCCGGGAGAAATGAAGCTTTCTTT
.,TRBV29-1,.,TRBJ2-7,CSVGGSSTSYEQYF,TGCAGCGTCGGGGGTTCCAGTACCTCCTACGAGCAGTACTTC
.,TRBV11-1,.,TRBJ1-4,CASSLVDREKLFF,TGTGCCAGCAGCTTGGTTGACAGGGAAAAACTGTTTTTT